Sequencing of this T cell receptor beta chain was carried out in a study of neurological immune-mediated disorders. The study, taken as a whole, reports: It was HTLV-1-associated myelopathy that showed the most TCR clonal expansion, while multiple sclerosis showed the least, falling below healthy controls.

By 5'RACE with 10-nucleotide random UMIs, the cDNA was made. Sequencing runs each yielded over 170 million TCR-beta sequences from 15-18 subjects. MiXCR, run by TCRdb on the 5' RACE reads, gives a single entry per CDR3 protein. The table records around 70,000 distinct CDR3 sequences, about 5% of them present only once. This clonotype was counted at least ten times. Its antigen is unknown. The V and J ends lost 3 bases and 6 bases respectively, with 17 bases between them. The CDR3 has 15 amino acids. This sequence joins TRBV12-3 or TRBV12-4 and TRBJ1-2, with a weak D call TRBD1 (5 bases). The sequenced sample consisted of PBMCs. This clonotype was sampled from a woman aged 65 to 85 with multiple sclerosis. CDR3 sequence: CASSLRGPRTNGYTF. CDR3 nucleotide sequence: TGTGCCAGCAGTTTGCGGGGACCGAGAACCAATGGCTACACCTTC.